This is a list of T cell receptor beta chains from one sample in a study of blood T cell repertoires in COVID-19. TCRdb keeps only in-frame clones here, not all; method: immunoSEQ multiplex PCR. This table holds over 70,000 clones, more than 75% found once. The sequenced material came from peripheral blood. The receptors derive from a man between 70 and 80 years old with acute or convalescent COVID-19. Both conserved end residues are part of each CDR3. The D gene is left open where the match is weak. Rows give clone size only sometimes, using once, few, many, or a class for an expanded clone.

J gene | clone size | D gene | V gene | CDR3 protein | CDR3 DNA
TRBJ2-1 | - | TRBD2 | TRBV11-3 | CASSLRGSSYNEQFF | TGTGCCAGCAGCCTGCGGGGGAGCTCCTACAATGAGCAGTTCTTC
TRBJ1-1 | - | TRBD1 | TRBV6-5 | CASSSGGNAFF | TGTGCCAGCAGTTCAGGGGGGAACGCTTTCTTT
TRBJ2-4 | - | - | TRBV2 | CASSVKNIQYF | TGTGCCAGCAGTGTAAAAAACATTCAGTACTTC
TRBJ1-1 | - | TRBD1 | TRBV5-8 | CASSFQGDTEAFF | TGTGCCAGCAGCTTCCAGGGGGACACTGAAGCTTTCTTT
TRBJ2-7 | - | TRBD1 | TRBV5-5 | CASSLGGTGVYEQYF | TGTGCCAGCAGCTTGGGGGGGACAGGGGTTTACGAGCAGTACTTC
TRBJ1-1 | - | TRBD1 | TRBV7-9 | CASSLGVDRVNTEAFF | TGTGCCAGCAGCTTAGGAGTTGACAGGGTGAACACTGAAGCTTTCTTT
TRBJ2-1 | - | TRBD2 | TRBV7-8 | CASSLTVAGLGRNEQFF | TGTGCCAGCAGCCTCACGGTAGCGGGGCTAGGGAGAAATGAGCAGTTCTTC
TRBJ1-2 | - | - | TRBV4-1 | CASSQDDRGGGYTF | TGCGCCAGCAGCCAAGATGACCGGGGAGGTGGCTACACCTTC
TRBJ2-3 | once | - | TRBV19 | CASKGQDSDTQYF | TGTGCCAGCAAGGGCCAGGACTCAGATACGCAGTATTTT
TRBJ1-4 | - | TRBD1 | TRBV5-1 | CASSSNRGGDEKLFF | TGCGCCAGCAGCTCCAACAGGGGAGGTGATGAAAAACTGTTTTTT
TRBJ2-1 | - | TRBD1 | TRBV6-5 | CASSYNRGHEQFF | TGTGCCAGCAGTTATAACAGGGGGCATGAGCAGTTCTTC
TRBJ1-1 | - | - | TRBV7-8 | CASSPRWLGSKDTEAFF | TGTGCCAGCAGCCCGCGATGGTTGGGGAGTAAGGACACTGAAGCTTTCTTT
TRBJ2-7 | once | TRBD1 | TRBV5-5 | CASSFRTGGSYEQYF | TGTGCCAGCAGCTTTAGGACAGGGGGCTCCTACGAGCAGTACTTC
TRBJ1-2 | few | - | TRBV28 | CASSLSGGRGYGYTF | TGTGCCAGCAGTTTATCCGGGGGGCGAGGCTATGGCTACACCTTC
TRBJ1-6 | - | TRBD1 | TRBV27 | CASSLMDRGNSPLHF | TGTGCCAGCAGTTTGATGGACAGGGGAAATTCACCCCTCCACTTT
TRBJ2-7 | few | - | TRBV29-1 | CSVEVPGNLHEQYF | TGCAGCGTTGAAGTTCCAGGGAACCTCCACGAGCAGTACTTC
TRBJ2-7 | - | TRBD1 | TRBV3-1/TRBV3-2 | CASSQGGGAGGREQYF | TGTGCCAGCAGCCAAGGAGGAGGGGCAGGGGGCCGCGAGCAGTACTTC
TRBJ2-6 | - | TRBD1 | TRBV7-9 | CASSLLPGQGLSGANVLTF | TGTGCCAGCAGCCTTTTACCGGGACAGGGCCTCTCTGGGGCCAACGTCCTGACTTTC
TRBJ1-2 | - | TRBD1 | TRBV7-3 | CASSVGQGAYGYTF | TGTGCCAGCAGCGTAGGACAGGGGGCTTATGGCTACACCTTC
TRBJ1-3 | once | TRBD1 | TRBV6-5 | CASTKGQKGNTIYF | TGTGCCAGCACCAAGGGACAGAAGGGAAACACCATATATTTT
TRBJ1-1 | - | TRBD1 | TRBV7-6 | CASSYRGNTEAFF | TGTGCCAGCAGTTACAGGGGCAACACTGAAGCTTTCTTT
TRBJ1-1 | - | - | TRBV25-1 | CASSELDSQRGEAFF | TGTGCCAGCAGTGAATTGGACAGCCAGAGGGGAGAAGCTTTCTTT
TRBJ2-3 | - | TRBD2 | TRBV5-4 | CASSPTGLAGADTQYF | TGTGCCAGCAGCCCCACGGGACTAGCGGGCGCAGATACGCAGTATTTT
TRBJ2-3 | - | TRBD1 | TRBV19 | CASTYGTGADTQYF | TGTGCCAGTACCTACGGGACAGGGGCAGATACGCAGTATTTT
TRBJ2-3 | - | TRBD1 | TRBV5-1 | CASSIGQGDTQYF | TGCGCCAGCAGCATCGGACAGGGAGATACGCAGTATTTT
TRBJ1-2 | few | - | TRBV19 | CASSITTAGYTF | TGTGCCAGTAGTATAACGACAGCAGGCTACACCTTC
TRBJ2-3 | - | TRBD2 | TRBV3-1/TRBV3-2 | CASSQVRVTSGWFSTDTQYF | TGTGCCAGCAGCCAAGTTAGAGTCACTAGCGGGTGGTTTAGCACAGATACGCAGTATTTT
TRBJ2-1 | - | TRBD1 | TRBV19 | CASSPGQGVYEQFF | TGTGCCAGTAGTCCGGGACAGGGGGTGTATGAGCAGTTCTTC
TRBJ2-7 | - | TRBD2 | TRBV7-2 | CASSLVASGGYYEQYF | TGTGCCAGCAGCTTAGTTGCGAGCGGGGGGTACTACGAGCAGTACTTC
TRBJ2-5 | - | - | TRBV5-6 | CASSLPGLSGGETQYF | TGTGCCAGCAGCTTGCCGGGACTCTCGGGGGGCGAGACCCAGTACTTC
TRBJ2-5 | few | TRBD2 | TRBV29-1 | CSVDSGGKTQYF | TGCAGCGTTGATTCGGGGGGTAAGACCCAGTACTTC
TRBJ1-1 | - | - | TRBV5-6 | CASTGGELLGTEAFF | TGTGCCAGCACCGGGGGGGAGCTTTTGGGCACTGAAGCTTTCTTT
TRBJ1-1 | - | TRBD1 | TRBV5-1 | CASSFLQGTEAFF | TGCGCCAGCAGCTTCTTACAGGGGACTGAAGCTTTCTTT
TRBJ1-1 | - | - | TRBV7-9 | CASSLPTGMNTEAFF | TGTGCCAGCAGCCTCCCGACAGGCATGAACACTGAAGCTTTCTTT
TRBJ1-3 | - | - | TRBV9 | CASSVDPIHSGNTIYF | TGTGCCAGCAGCGTAGATCCCATTCACTCTGGAAACACCATATATTTT
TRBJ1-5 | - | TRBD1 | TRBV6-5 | CASSLGQGGNQPQHF | TGTGCCAGCAGTCTGGGACAGGGGGGTAATCAGCCCCAGCATTTT
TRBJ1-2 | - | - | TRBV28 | CASSRVAYGYTF | TGTGCCAGCAGTAGAGTTGCCTATGGCTACACCTTC
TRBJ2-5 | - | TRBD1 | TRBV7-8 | CASSLDGTGQTQYF | TGTGCCAGCAGCTTAGACGGGACAGGGCAGACCCAGTACTTC
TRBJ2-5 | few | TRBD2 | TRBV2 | CASRETSAQETQYF | TGTGCCAGCAGAGAGACTAGCGCGCAAGAGACCCAGTACTTC
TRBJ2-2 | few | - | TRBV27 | CASSLLGDGTGELFF | TGTGCCAGCAGTTTACTGGGAGACGGCACCGGGGAGCTGTTTTTT
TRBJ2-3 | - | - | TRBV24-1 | CATSVLEGGPDTQYF | TGTGCCACCAGTGTTCTGGAAGGGGGTCCAGATACGCAGTATTTT
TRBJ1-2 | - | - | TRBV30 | CAWSLGAVRNYGYTF | TGTGCCTGGAGCCTAGGGGCAGTTAGGAACTATGGCTACACCTTC
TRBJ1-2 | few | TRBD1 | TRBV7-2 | CASSLGQGGTYGYTF | TGTGCCAGCAGCTTGGGACAGGGGGGCACGTATGGCTACACCTTC